What follows describes a single T cell receptor (beta chain). This clonotype was counted ten times or more. Its antigen is still unknown. Per-nucleotide qualities are absent, and no much larger clonotype sits a single base away. The library was generated by PCR. Sequencing used an Illumina MiSeq. Total RNA was purified with the Qiagen AllPrep DNA/RNA kit. Before analysis, reads from multiple sequencing runs of the same library were pooled. Processing in the source paper ran as follows. Reads were retained only if the reads had an exact TCR constant sequence, and the retained reads were trimmed to 150 nt and grouped according to their 12-nt molecular barcodes. Reads within each barcode group were sub-clustered using a 15% Levenshtein threshold, and quality-weighted consensus sequences were constructed for each RNA molecule. Non-functional sequences were removed, as were lower-count sequences one edit away from another. Barcode sub-clusters with fewer than 20% of the maximum read count were removed, based on fitting two negative binomial distributions. The raw public reads went through TCRdb reprocessing: fastp at Q25, MiXCR clone calling, in-frame beta chains kept. Entries that share a CDR3 protein sequence are merged under the most common genes and DNA. In this record, the V and J calls reflect TCRdb's handling and not the investigators' own analysis. This sample has 38,000 or so distinct CDR3 sequences in its table, and 15% to 20% of those were observed once. The ten most abundant clones make up about 6.2% of the sample.

These data come from a study of molecular identifiers for immune sequencing clone quantification (dated by TCRdb to between 2017 and 2018). Regarding the study in general: In a replicate experiment, RNA from 20,000 or 100,000 naive CD8 T cells was split into five aliquots, four of which were sequenced. This methods study benchmarked molecular-identifier clustering-based TCR repertoire sequencing (MIDCIRS) and TCR RNA copy counting, using CD8 T cells to do so. What the work shows at the level of the full study, not this receptor alone: In CMV-specific effector cells, clones with more than 20 RNA copies contained over 98% of molecules, whereas in naive cells such clones contained under 1% of molecules. When barcode sub-clustering was left out, chimeric consensus sequences inflated TCR diversity, with chimeras reaching as high as 47%. The sizes of highly expanded clones could end up underestimated when identical TCR molecules share a barcode. A single cell's worth of spiked-in Jurkat TCR RNA was reported detectable even among 850,000 to 1,000,000 naive CD8 T cells. Modeling indicated 2.5 to 3.5 TCR RNA copies recovered per cell, compared with 7.5 to 10 by digital PCR, which implies a capture efficiency of around 29%.

The CDR3 runs 17 residues from the cysteine to the phenylalanine. Solely the CDR3 DNA is kept, with 51 bases framed from the first base. CDR1 and CDR2, per the germline V gene (reference sequence), are SEHNR and FQNEAQ. The V end loses 7 bases and the J end loses 2 bases, and a stretch of 23 bases separates them. Naive CD8 T cells, defined as CD8+CD4-CCR7+CD45RA+, were FACS-sorted into RLT Plus buffer on a BD FACSAria II. To compare sensitivity, a portion of the naive CD8 T cell RNA was divided evenly between MIDCIRS and a Smart-seq2-style 5'RACE protocol. CD8 T cells were enriched with RosetteSep CD8+ T Cell Enrichment Cocktail and Ficoll-Paque, followed by ACK red cell lysis.

Recombination connected TRBV7-9 to TRBJ2-5, with the D call tentatively TRBD1 or TRBD2, each fitting 5 bases. The receptor comes from a human donor in good health. Some libraries in this study had Jurkat cell RNA spiked in. Sequenced material: naive CD8+ T cells from blood, with Jurkat cell RNA spiked in. In the paper's terms, the cell subset or site label means: FACS-sorted CD8+CD4-CCR7+CD45RA+ naive T cells. The nucleotide sequence reads as follows: TGTGCCAGCACGAACTATGGGGCGGGCAGGCATCAAGAGACCCAGTACTTC. It translates as CASTNYGAGRHQETQYF. The variable domain in full, with residues beyond the CDR3 obtained from the reference TRBV7-9 and TRBJ2-5 genes, is DTGVSQNPRHKITKRGQNVTFRCDPISEHNRLYWYRQTLGQGPEFLTYFQNEAQLEKSRLLSDRFSAERPKGSFSTLEIQRTEQGDSAMYLCASTNYGAGRHQETQYFGPGTRLLVL.